The text below deals with one TCR beta chain. What it binds is unknown. The sample is drawn from a study of CXCR3-negative and CXCR3-positive naive CD8 T cells. Points from the study as a whole: Compared with CXCR3-negative naive cells, CXCR3-positive naive cells showed more hydrophobic TRB CDR3s. Fresh PBMCs went into most assays, and CXCR3 expression partly declined after cryopreservation. Much lower diversity was found in memory CD8+ cells, while both naive subsets had comparably high diversity.

cDNA libraries for TRB were generated by 5' RACE incorporating UMI labels. Using the 5' RACE reads, TCRdb records one entry per CDR3 protein without DNA. The table counts about 110,000 distinct CDR3 sequences; more than 0.3% lies in the top ten. This CDR3 has 11 amino acids. Germline lookup yields CDR1 MNHEY and CDR2 SVGAGI. The sequencing input was naive CXCR3+ CD8+ T cells from blood. The subset is: CD45RO-CCR7+CD27+CD95- naive CD8+ T cells expressing CXCR3 (TNR3+). The receptor was derived from a human donor in good health. Some clones in this sample may be carry-over from other donors' samples. The chain links TRBV6-5 to TRBJ2-5; TCRdb's D gene call, TRBD1, goes unchecked for lack of DNA. The chain's CDR3 is CASSGGETQYF.